The TCR beta chain under discussion was sequenced for a study of identifying expanded T cells in peripheral blood. Per the germline V gene, CDR1 is SGHDN and CDR2 is FVKESK. Unmatched junction bases numbered 10, after V lost 0 bases and J lost 0 bases. This CDR3 has 19 amino acids. TCRdb's table, derived via immunoSEQ multiplex PCR, lists solely in-frame clones and lacks some. This table has about 100,000 clones, 80% to 90% appearing once. The J gene is TRBJ2-1, the V gene TRBV14, with 8 bases identical to TRBD2. Sequencing was carried out using blood. The sequence was obtained from a person aged 18 to 69 in good health. The CDR3 DNA is TGTGCCAGCAGCCAAGATTTGGGGATTAGCGGGACCTCCTACAATGAGCAGTTCTTC. Translation: CASSQDLGISGTSYNEQFF.